The clone carrying this T cell receptor beta chain was seen repeatedly, ten times or more. Its antigen is undetermined. Library preparation for TCR beta used quantitative 5'-RACE with molecular barcodes. TCRdb analysed the 5' RACE reads with MiXCR anew, one entry per CDR3 protein. The sample lists 250,000 to 300,000 distinct CDR3 sequences; 20% were seen once. This CDR3 has 15 amino acids. J gave up 7 bases and V 3 bases, and 4 bases lay outside the gene matches. The entry originates in a study of CD8 T cells in ankylosing spondylitis. Study results and limitations: Clones linked to disease were reported to show significant enrichment in matched ankylosing spondylitis synovial fluid. Earlier work had already found some motif variants in reactive arthritis synovial fluid and blood. Seemingly characteristic of ankylosing spondylitis blood was a TCR beta motif consisting of 7 or 8 highly homologous variants.

The sequence derives from a male donor with ankylosing spondylitis or in good health (not recorded which). This sequence joins TRBV12-3 or TRBV12-4 and TRBJ2-1; 12 nucleotides align to TRBD2. Sequencing used blood, either unsorted or a sorted T cell fraction (not recorded which). Here the CDR3 reads CASSFGLAGTNEQFF. The CDR3 DNA is TGTGCCAGCAGTTTCGGACTAGCGGGAACGAATGAGCAGTTCTTC.